The 8 T cell receptor beta chains in this list originate from one sample, sequenced in a study of T-cell memory formation after mild COVID-19. TCRdb re-analysed the 5' RACE reads in MiXCR, keeping a single row per CDR3 protein. The data hold some 410,000 distinct CDR3 sequences, with less than 25% observed a single time. Specimen: PBMCs or a T cell subset sorted from them (not recorded which). The receptors shown here come from an adult woman who had mild COVID-19 (a few samples of this study predate the infection). Cell type and time point are not known.

The chain is built from TRBV4-3 and TRBJ2-3; 8 nucleotides align to TRBD2. The V and J ends lost 5 bases and 3 bases, in that order; junction bases with no gene match: 10. This CDR3 spans 16 amino acids. The germline CDR1 and CDR2 sequences are LGHNA and YSLEER. CDR3 amino acids: CASSEKRLAGTDTQYF. In DNA form, the CDR3 reads TGCGCCAGCAGCGAAAAGCGTCTAGCGGGTACAGATACGCAGTATTTT.

This chain joins TRBV30 and TRBJ2-1; 14 bases match TRBD2. V lost 4 bases and J lost 8; bases outside the gene matches: 7. Germline CDR1 is GTSNPN and CDR2 is SVGIG (reference sequence). This CDR3 is built from 15 residues. The CDR3 loop reads CAWTLGLAGGYEQFF. DNA of the CDR3: TGTGCCTGGACGCTCGGACTAGCGGGAGGCTATGAGCAGTTCTTC.

This clonotype was seen more than once but under ten times. V is TRBV6-2 or TRBV6-3 and J is TRBJ2-1; either TRBD1 or TRBD2 may supply D (6 bases each). This CDR3 contains 12 residues. With 10 bases removed from V and 8 bases from J, the gap between germline ends came to 15 bases. The germline V gene encodes CDR1 MNHEY and CDR2 SVGEGT. The CDR3 region has the DNA TGTGCCACGAAAACCGGGGGCGATGAGCAGTTCTTC. Protein sequence: CATKTGGDEQFF.

This clonotype was seen more than once but under ten times. This sequence joins TRBV20-1 and TRBJ2-3; D uncertain. Germline V CDR1 and CDR2: DFQATT, SNEGSKA (reference sequence). The CDR3 totals 13 residues. Trimming stripped 3 bases from V and 1 base from J, with 8 bases between. The CDR3 reads CSASRWGTDTQYF. The DNA for the CDR3 is TGCAGTGCTAGCCGGTGGGGCACAGATACGCAGTATTTT.

V is TRBV10-3 and J is TRBJ2-3, with 8 bases aligning to TRBD2. With V trimmed by 0 bases and J by 8 bases, 13 bases remained unmatched. Germline V gives CDR1 ENHRY, CDR2 SYGVKD. The CDR3 sequence is 17 residues long. The chain's CDR3 is CAISESIFEAGEATQYF. For the CDR3, the DNA is TGTGCCATCAGTGAGTCGATATTCGAAGCGGGAGAAGCTACGCAGTATTTT.

This rearrangement joins TRBV30 to TRBJ2-1; TRBD2 is a possible D gene (5 bases). The CDR3 consists of 15 residues. V lost 0 bases and J lost 8, with 17 bases in between. From germline, CDR1 is GTSNPN and CDR2 SVGIG (reference sequence). The CDR3 DNA reads TGTGCCTGGAGTGTGGGAGTAGGACTGGTGGATGAGCAGTTCTTC. It is translated as CAWSVGVGLVDEQFF.

This clonotype has a handful of counts. The rearrangement joins TRBV12-3 or TRBV12-4 to TRBJ2-1; 9 bases agree with TRBD1. Trimming removed 5 bases from V and 8 bases from J; junction bases left unmatched: 13. The CDR3 spans 16 residues. The DNA for the CDR3 is TGTGCCAGCAGTCCGACACCGGGACAGGGAGACGATGAGCAGTTCTTC. Residues: CASSPTPGQGDDEQFF.

The V gene is TRBV5-6, the J gene TRBJ2-7, with D tentatively TRBD1 or TRBD2 (6 bases each). The length of the CDR3 is 15 residues. Germline-derived CDR1 and CDR2 are SGHDT and YYEEEE. Between the trimmed V and J ends, which lost 6 bases and 5 bases, there was a span of 21 bases. The CDR3 region is CASTVVGAGEDEQYF. The CDR3 bases are TGTGCCAGCACCGTCGTGGGGGCAGGGGAGGACGAGCAGTACTTC. The full variable domain, rest sourced from reference TRBV5-6 and TRBJ2-7, is DAGVTQSPTHLIKTRGQQVTLRCSPKSGHDTVSWYQQALGQGPQFIFQYYEEEERQRGNFPDRFSGHQFPNYSSELNVNALLLGDSALYLCASTVVGAGEDEQYFGPGTRLTVT.